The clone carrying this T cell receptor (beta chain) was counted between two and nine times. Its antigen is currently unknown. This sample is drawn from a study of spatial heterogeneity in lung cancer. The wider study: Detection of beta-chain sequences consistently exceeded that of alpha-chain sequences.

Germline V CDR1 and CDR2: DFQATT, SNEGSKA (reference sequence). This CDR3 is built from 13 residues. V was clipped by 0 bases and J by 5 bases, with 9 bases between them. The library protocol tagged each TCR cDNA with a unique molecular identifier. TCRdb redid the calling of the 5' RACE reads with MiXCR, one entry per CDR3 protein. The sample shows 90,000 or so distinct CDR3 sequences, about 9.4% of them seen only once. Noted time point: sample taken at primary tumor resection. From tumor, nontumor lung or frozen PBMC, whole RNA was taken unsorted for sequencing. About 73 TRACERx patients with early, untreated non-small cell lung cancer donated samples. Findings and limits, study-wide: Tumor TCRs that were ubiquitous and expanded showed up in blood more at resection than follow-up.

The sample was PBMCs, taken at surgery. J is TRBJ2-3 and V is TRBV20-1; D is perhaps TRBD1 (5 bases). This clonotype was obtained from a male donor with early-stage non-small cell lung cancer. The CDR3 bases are TGCAGTGCTAGAGATCTAAGGGGAGATACGCAGTATTTT. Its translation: CSARDLRGDTQYF.